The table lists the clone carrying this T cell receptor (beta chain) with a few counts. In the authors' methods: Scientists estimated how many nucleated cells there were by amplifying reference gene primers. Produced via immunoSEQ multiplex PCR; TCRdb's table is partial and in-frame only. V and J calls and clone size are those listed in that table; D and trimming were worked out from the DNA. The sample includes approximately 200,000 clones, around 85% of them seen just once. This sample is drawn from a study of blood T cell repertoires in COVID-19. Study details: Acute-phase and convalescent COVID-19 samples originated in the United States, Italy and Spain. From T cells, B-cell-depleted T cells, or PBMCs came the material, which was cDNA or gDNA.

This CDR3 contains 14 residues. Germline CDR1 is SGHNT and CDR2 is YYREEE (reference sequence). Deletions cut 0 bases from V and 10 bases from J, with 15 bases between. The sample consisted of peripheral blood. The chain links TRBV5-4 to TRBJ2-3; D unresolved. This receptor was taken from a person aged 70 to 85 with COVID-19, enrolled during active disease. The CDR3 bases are TGTGCCAGCAGCTTGGAGAAGTCCCTGGTAGCGCAGTATTTT. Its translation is CASSLEKSLVAQYF.